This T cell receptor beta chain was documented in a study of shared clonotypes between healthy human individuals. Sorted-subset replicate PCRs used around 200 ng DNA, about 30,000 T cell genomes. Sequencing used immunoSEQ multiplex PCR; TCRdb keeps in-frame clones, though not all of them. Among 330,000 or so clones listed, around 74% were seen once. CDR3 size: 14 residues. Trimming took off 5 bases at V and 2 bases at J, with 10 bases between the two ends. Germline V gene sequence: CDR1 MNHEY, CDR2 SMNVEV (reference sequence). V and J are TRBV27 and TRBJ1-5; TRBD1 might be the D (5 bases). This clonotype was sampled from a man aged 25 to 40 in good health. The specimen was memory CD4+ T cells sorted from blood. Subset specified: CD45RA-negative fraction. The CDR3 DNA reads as TGTGCCAGCAGTACGGGACTGGGCAATCAGCCCCAGCATTTT. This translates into CASSTGLGNQPQHF.